This T cell receptor (beta chain) was identified in a study of human T cells and chemical hapten exposure. Background on the study: DPC at 0.01% went onto the upper back in patch tests, read at 6 days. Variability of per-sample TCR yields stemmed mainly from small differences in pooled library volume. Study outcomes and limitations: Given that the donors had alopecia, their immune response may differ from that seen in healthy people.

Sample time point: patch test 2, 6 weeks after DPC sensitization. Treatment reported: therapeutic diphenylcyclopropenone sensitization with weekly scalp DPC. People who gave samples had alopecia, were 18 to 70 years old, and were suitable for DPC. TCRdb itself ran the RACE reads through MiXCR, one entry per CDR3 protein. The data show a few hundred thousand distinct CDR3 sequences, with nearly 6.5% seen just once and approximately 5.4% held by the top ten. As concerns this clonotype: Its target is unknown.

Germline loops: CDR1 SNHLY, CDR2 FYNNEI. This CDR3 comprises 17 residues. J was trimmed by 3 bases and V by 5 bases; bases with no gene match: 7. The chain employs TRBV2 and TRBJ2-6; 10 bases align to TRBD2. This receptor was taken from a woman aged 18 to 35 with alopecia areata. Some clones in this sample may be carry-over from other donors' samples. This specimen was whole blood, taken in connection with sensitization to the hapten diphenylcyclopropenone (DPC). For the CDR3, the DNA is TGTGCCAGCAGTCGGACTAGCGGATACGATGGGGCCAACGTCCTGACTTTC. Translated, it gives CASSRTSGYDGANVLTF.